This T cell receptor (beta chain) was found in a study of CD8+ T cells in alopecia areata. The authors extracted RNA and reverse transcribed it into cDNA as the sequencing template. Repertoires were generated with immunoSEQ multiplex PCR, while TCRdb's copy carries only in-frame clones and drops some. The table records roughly 150,000 clones, roughly 60% of them present only once. Isolation of CD4+ and CD8+ T cells from PBMCs was achieved by sorting. Sequencing was carried out using CD4+ T cells sorted from blood. This TCR derives from a human donor in good health.

The CDR3 protein is CASTRGGPRSTDTQYF. CDR3 in DNA: TGTGCCAGCACCCGGGGGGGACCCCGTAGCACAGATACGCAGTATTTT. The rearrangement uses TRBV7-9 and TRBJ2-3; 8 positions match TRBD2. The CDR3 is 16 residues long. Germline V gene lookup returns CDR1 SEHNR and CDR2 FQNEAQ (reference sequence). The J segment lost 0 bases and the V segment lost 7 bases, leaving 9 bases of the junction unmatched.